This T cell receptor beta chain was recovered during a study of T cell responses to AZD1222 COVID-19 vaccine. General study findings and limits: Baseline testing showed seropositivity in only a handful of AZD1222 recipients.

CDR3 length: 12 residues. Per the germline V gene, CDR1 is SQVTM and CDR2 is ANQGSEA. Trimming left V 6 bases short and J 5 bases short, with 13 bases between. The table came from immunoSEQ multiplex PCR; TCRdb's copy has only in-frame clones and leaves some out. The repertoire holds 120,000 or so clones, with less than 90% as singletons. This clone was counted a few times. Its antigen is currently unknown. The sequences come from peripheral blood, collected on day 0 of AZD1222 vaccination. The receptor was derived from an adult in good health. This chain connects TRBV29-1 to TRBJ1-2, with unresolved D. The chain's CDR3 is CSVQEVGYGYTF. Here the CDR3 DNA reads TGCAGCGTCCAAGAGGTGGGGTATGGCTACACCTTC.